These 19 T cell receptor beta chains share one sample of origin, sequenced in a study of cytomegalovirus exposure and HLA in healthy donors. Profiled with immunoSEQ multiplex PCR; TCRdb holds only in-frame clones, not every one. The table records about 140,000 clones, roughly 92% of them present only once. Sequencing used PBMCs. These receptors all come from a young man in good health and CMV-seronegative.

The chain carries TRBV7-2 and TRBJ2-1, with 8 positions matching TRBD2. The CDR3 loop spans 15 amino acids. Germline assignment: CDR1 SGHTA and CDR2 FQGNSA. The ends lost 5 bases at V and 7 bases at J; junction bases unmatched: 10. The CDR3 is CASSTGRTSWNEQFF. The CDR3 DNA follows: TGTGCCAGCAGCACCGGAAGGACTAGCTGGAATGAGCAGTTCTTC.

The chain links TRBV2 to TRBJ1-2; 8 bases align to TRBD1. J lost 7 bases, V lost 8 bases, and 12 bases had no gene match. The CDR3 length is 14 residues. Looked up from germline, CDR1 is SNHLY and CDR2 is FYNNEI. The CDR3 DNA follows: TGTGCCAGCCCCGAGGGGCAGGGGGCGTCTGGCTACACCTTC. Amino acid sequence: CASPEGQGASGYTF.

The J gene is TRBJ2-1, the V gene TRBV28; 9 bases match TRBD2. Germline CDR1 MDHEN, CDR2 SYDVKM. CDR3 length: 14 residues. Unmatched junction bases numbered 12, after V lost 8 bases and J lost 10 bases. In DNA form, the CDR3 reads TGTGCCAGCGGCGGGAGGGAATCTAGTGTCGAGCAGTTCTTC. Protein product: CASGGRESSVEQFF.

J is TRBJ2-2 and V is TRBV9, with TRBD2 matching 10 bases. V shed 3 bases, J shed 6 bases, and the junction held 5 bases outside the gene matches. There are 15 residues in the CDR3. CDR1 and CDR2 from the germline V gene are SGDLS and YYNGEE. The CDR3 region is CASSEREGGAGELFF. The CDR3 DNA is TGTGCCAGCAGCGAGCGGGAGGGAGGGGCCGGGGAGCTGTTTTTT.

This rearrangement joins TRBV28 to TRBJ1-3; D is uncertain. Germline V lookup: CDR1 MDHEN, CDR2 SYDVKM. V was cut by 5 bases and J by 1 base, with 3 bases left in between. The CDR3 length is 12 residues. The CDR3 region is CASSPSGNTIYF. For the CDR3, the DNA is TGTGCCAGCAGTCCTTCTGGAAACACCATATATTTT.

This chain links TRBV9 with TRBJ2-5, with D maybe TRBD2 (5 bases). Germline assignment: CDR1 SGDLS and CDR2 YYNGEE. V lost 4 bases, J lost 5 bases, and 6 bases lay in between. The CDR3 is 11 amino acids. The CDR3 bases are TGTGCCAGCAGCCCGGGGGAGACCCAGTACTTC. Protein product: CASSPGETQYF.

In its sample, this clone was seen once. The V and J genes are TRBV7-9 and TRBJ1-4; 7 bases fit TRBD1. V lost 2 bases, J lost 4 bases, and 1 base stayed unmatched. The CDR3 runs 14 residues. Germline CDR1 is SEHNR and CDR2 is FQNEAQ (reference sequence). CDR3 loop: CASSLRDSNEKLFF. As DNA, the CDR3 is TGTGCCAGCAGCTTAAGGGACAGTAATGAAAAACTGTTTTTT. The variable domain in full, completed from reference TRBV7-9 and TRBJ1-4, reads DTGVSQNPRHKITKRGQNVTFRCDPISEHNRLYWYRQTLGQGPEFLTYFQNEAQLEKSRLLSDRFSAERPKGSFSTLEIQRTEQGDSAMYLCASSLRDSNEKLFFGSGTQLSVL.

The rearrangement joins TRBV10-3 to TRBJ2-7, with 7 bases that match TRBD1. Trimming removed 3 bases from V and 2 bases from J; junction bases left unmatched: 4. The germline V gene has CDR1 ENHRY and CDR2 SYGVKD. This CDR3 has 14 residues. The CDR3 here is CAISELGQTYEQYF. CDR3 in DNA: TGTGCCATCAGTGAATTGGGACAGACCTACGAGCAGTACTTC.

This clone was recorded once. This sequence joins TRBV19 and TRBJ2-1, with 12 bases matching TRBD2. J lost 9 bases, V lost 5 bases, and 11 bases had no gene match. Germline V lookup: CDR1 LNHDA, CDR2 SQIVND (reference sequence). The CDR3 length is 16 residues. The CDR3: CASSLRRLAGGTEQFF. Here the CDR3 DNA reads TGTGCCAGTAGTCTCCGGCGGCTAGCGGGAGGGACTGAGCAGTTCTTC.

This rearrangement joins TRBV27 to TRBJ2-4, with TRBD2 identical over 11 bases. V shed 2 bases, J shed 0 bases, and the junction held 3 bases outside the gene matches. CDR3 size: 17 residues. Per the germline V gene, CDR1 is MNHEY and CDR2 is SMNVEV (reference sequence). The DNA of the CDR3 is TGTGCCAGCAGTTTACGGACTAGCGGGCCAGCCAAAAACATTCAGTACTTC. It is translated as CASSLRTSGPAKNIQYF.

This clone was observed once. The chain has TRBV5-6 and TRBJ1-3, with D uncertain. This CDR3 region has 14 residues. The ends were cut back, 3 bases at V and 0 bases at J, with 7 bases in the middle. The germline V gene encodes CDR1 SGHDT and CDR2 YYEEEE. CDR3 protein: CASSWRGSGNTIYF. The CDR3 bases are TGTGCCAGCAGCTGGAGAGGCTCTGGAAACACCATATATTTT. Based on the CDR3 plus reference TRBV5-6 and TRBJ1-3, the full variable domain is DAGVTQSPTHLIKTRGQQVTLRCSPKSGHDTVSWYQQALGQGPQFIFQYYEEEERQRGNFPDRFSGHQFPNYSSELNVNALLLGDSALYLCASSWRGSGNTIYFGEGSWLTVV.

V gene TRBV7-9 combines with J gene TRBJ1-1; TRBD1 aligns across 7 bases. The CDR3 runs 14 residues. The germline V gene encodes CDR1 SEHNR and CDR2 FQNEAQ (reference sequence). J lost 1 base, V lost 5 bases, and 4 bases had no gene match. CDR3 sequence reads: CASSAGQKNTEAFF. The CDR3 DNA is TGTGCCAGCAGCGCGGGACAGAAGAACACTGAAGCTTTCTTT.

This CDR3 is CASSPLTGEMEKLFF. For the CDR3, the DNA is TGTGCCAGCTCACCACTGACAGGGGAGATGGAAAAACTGTTTTTT. The genes are TRBV18 and TRBJ1-4, with 8 positions matching TRBD1. Trimming removed 1 base from V and 8 bases from J; junction bases left unmatched: 6. The CDR3 is 15 residues long. CDR1 KGHSH and CDR2 LQKENI come from the germline V gene. Full variable domain (rest looked up from reference TRBV18 and TRBJ1-4): NAGVMQNPRHLVRRRGQEARLRCSPMKGHSHVYWYRQLPEEGLKFMVYLQKENIIDESGMPKERFSAEFPKEGPSILRIQQVVRGDSAAYFCASSPLTGEMEKLFFGSGTQLSVL.

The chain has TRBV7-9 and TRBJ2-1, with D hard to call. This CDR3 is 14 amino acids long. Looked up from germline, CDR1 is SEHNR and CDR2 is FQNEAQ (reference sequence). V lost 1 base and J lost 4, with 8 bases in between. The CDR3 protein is CASSLDGAYNEQFF. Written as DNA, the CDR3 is TGTGCCAGCAGCTTAGATGGAGCTTACAATGAGCAGTTCTTC.

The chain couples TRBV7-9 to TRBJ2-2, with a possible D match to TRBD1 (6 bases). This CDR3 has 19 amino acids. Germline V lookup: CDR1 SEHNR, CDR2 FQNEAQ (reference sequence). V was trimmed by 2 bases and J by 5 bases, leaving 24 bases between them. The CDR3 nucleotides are TGTGCCAGCAGCTTACAAGCATACAGGGACCCAAAAGGAACCGGGGAGCTGTTTTTT. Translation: CASSLQAYRDPKGTGELFF.

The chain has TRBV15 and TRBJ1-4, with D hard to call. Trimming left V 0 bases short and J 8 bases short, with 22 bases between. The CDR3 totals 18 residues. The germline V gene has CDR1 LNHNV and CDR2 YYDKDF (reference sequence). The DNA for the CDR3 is TGTGCCACCAGCAGAGAAGACCCCTTCGCCGGGAGCCAGGAAAAACTGTTTTTT. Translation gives CATSREDPFAGSQEKLFF.

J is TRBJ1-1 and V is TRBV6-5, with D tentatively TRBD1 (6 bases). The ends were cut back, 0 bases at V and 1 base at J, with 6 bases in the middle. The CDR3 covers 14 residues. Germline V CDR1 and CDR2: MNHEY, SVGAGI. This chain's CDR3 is CASSYSGANTEAFF. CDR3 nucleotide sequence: TGTGCCAGCAGTTACTCGGGGGCGAACACTGAAGCTTTCTTT.

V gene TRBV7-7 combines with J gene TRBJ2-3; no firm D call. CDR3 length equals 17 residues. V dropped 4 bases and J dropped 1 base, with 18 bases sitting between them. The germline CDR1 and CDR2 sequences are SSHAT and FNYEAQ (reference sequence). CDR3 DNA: TGTGCCAGCAGCTCAAACCCCTTGGGCTCTCGCACAGATACGCAGTATTTT. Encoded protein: CASSSNPLGSRTDTQYF.

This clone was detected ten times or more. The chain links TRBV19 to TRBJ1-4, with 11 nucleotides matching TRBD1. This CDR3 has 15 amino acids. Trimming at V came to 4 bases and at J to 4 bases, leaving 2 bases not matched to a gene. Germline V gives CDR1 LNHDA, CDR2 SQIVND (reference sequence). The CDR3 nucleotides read TGTGCCAGTAGTACCGGGACAGGGGGTAATGAAAAACTGTTTTTT. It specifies CASSTGTGGNEKLFF.